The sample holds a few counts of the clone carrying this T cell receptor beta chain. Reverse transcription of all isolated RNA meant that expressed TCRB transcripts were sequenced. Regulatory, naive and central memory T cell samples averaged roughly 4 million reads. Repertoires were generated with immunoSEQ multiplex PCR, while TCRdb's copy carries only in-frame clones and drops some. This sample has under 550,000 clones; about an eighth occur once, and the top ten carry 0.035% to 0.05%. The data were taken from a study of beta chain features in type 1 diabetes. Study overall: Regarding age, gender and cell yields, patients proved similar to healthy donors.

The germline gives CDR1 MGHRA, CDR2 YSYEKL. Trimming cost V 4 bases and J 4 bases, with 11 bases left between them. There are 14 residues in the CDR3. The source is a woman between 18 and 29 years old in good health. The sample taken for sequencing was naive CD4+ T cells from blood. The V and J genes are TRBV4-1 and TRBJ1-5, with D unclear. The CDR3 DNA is TGCGCCAGCAGCCGCGAGGGCCCGAATCAGCCCCAGCATTTT. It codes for CASSREGPNQPQHF.